This T cell receptor beta chain was retrieved from a study of human thymus T cells. V lost 1 base, J lost 11 bases, and 10 bases lay in between. CDR3 size: 11 residues. Germline V CDR1 and CDR2: SGHKS, YYEKEE (reference sequence). It was healthy Finnish infants having corrective surgery for congenital heart defects who were the donors. During surgery, about 0.5-1 mL peripheral blood was drawn from four of eight donors. No fixed cell number was used; all available blood leukocytes supplied DNA. Assay: immunoSEQ multiplex PCR; the TCRdb copy retains only in-frame clones and omits some. The repertoire consists of some 50,000 clones, with about 95% occurring once and the leading ten covering 0.15% to 0.2%.

The clonotype was recovered from a girl under three years old with a congenital heart defect but otherwise immunologically healthy. Sequenced sample: blood. The V gene is TRBV5-5, the J gene TRBJ2-7; D call uncertain. The CDR3 DNA reads as TGTGCCAGCAGCTTGTTTGGGCCTGAGTACTTC. Protein sequence: CASSLFGPEYF. Drawing the rest from reference TRBV5-5 and TRBJ2-7, the complete variable domain is DAGVTQSPTHLIKTRGQQVTLRCSPISGHKSVSWYQQVLGQGPQFIFQYYEKEERGRGNFPDRFSARQFPNYSSELNVNALLLGDSALYLCASSLFGPEYFGPGTRLTVT.